These 24 T cell receptor beta chains came from one sample sequenced in a study of identical twins. In TCRdb, the 5' RACE reads were re-called with MiXCR into one record per CDR3 protein. This table holds 1.5 million to 2 million distinct CDR3 sequences, 32% found once. Sequenced sample: cord blood. The receptor source for this set is a newborn girl in good health.

The sample holds a few counts of this clonotype. This rearrangement joins TRBV28 to TRBJ1-2; 7 positions agree with TRBD1. There are 16 residues in the CDR3. Trimming removed 7 bases from V and 0 bases from J; junction bases left unmatched: 11. CDR1 and CDR2 (germline): MDHEN, SYDVKM. CDR3 nucleotides: TGTGCCAGCACCAAACGGGGACAGCCGACTAACTATGGCTACACCTTC. Amino acid sequence: CASTKRGQPTNYGYTF.

This clonotype was counted a few times. This chain links TRBV28 with TRBJ2-7, with no clear D. V gave up 7 bases and J gave up 1 base, with 17 bases separating them. From germline, CDR1 is MDHEN and CDR2 SYDVKM. The CDR3 has 15 residues. For the CDR3, the DNA is TGTGCCAGCACCTTACCGGGCCGTAGATCCTACGAGCAGTACTTC. This encodes CASTLPGRRSYEQYF.

The sample holds a few counts of this clonotype. This sequence joins TRBV5-1 and TRBJ2-3; 9 nucleotides agree with TRBD1. In germline, CDR1 is SGHRS, CDR2 YFSETQ. The CDR3 runs to 18 residues. Trimming removed 4 bases from V and 0 bases from J; junction bases left unmatched: 12. The CDR3: CASSAGTGSPSSTDTQYF. The CDR3 DNA follows: TGCGCCAGCAGCGCAGGGACAGGGTCGCCTTCTAGCACAGATACGCAGTATTTT.

This clonotype was detected a few times. The chain links TRBV7-6 to TRBJ2-3; 9 bases are a match to TRBD2. The germline CDR1 and CDR2 sequences are SGHVS and FNYEAQ. Trimming removed 1 base from V and 4 bases from J; junction bases left unmatched: 9. The CDR3 contains 17 residues. The CDR3 is CASSLGPASGMSDTQYF. The CDR3 DNA reads as TGTGCCAGCAGCTTAGGGCCTGCTAGCGGGATGTCAGATACGCAGTATTTT.

There are a few counts of this clonotype. The chain joins TRBV12-3 or TRBV12-4 to TRBJ2-2, with 7 nucleotides matching TRBD1. Unmatched junction bases numbered 8, after V lost 6 bases and J lost 7 bases. This CDR3 has 14 residues. CDR3 in amino acids: CASRMTGSIGELFF. In nucleotides, the CDR3 is TGTGCCAGCAGAATGACAGGGTCCATCGGGGAGCTGTTTTTT.

The rearrangement uses TRBV2 and TRBJ2-7; 9 bases agree with TRBD2. V lost 2 bases to trimming and J lost 4 bases; unmatched junction nucleotides: 6. This CDR3 is 15 amino acids long. CDR1 is SNHLY, CDR2 FYNNEI, per germline. The CDR3 is CASSEKGLAAYEQYF. The CDR3, as DNA: TGTGCCAGCAGTGAAAAGGGACTAGCAGCTTACGAGCAGTACTTC.

The chain employs TRBV29-1 and TRBJ2-7; 8 bases match TRBD1. This CDR3 spans 14 amino acids. The ends lost 3 bases at V and 3 bases at J; junction bases unmatched: 7. Per the germline V gene, CDR1 is SQVTM and CDR2 is ANQGSEA. The CDR3 spells CSVDRDRLYYEQYF. The CDR3 region has the DNA TGCAGCGTTGACAGGGACAGGTTATACTACGAGCAGTACTTC.

This clonotype was counted once. CDR3 sequence: CAISGLAGRAGNEQYF. The CDR3 region has the DNA TGTGCCATCAGTGGTCTAGCGGGGCGAGCTGGCAATGAGCAGTACTTC. This chain links TRBV10-3 with TRBJ2-1; 9 bases are shared with TRBD2. Near its end, the DNA agrees better with TRBJ2-7, so the J call may be wrong. Germline-derived CDR1 and CDR2 are ENHRY and SYGVKD. This CDR3 contains 16 residues.

Details on this clonotype: One junction end does not reproduce the germline sequence, and a read error may be involved. V and J are TRBV20-1 and TRBJ2-4; D might be TRBD1 (5 bases). The end of the DNA fits TRBJ2-7 better, so the J call may be wrong. Germline V gives CDR1 DFQATT, CDR2 SNEGSKA (reference sequence). This CDR3 has 15 residues. The DNA of the CDR3 is TGCAGCGCTAGAGATCCCCGACAGCTGGGGTACGAGCAGTACTTC. Translating gives CSARDPRQLGYEQYF.

This clonotype was detected a few times. As DNA, the CDR3 is TGTGCCAGCAGCTTAGCCGCTAGCGGGCTAAATGAGCAGTTCTTC. This codes for CASSLAASGLNEQFF. This chain joins TRBV7-2 and TRBJ2-1; the match to TRBD2 covers 8 bases. The V and J ends lost 0 bases and 7 bases, in that order; junction bases with no gene match: 5. Germline V gene data show CDR1 as SGHTA and CDR2 as FQGNSA. The CDR3 is made up of 15 amino acids.

This clonotype showed up just a few times. The chain couples TRBV10-3 to TRBJ1-2, with TRBD1 matching over 9 bases. CDR3 length equals 13 residues. Germline lookup yields CDR1 ENHRY and CDR2 SYGVKD. V was clipped by 6 bases and J by 4 bases; unmatched bases: 3. The CDR3 nucleotides read TGTGCCATCAGGCAGACAGGGGGCTATGGCTACACCTTC. Amino acids: CAIRQTGGYGYTF.

About this clonotype: The junction shows a germline mismatch at one end, possibly a read error. The chain recombines TRBV9 with TRBJ2-3; D not resolved. In germline, CDR1 is SGDLS, CDR2 YYNGEE. This CDR3 has 12 amino acids. The CDR3 DNA reads as TGTGCCAGCGGCGTGGATACAGATACGCAGTATTTT. This sequence encodes CASGVDTDTQYF.

As regards this clonotype: The germline gene is not matched at one end of the junction; a read error may be the cause. This chain connects TRBV3-1 to TRBJ1-1, with TRBD1 matching 7 bases. This CDR3 is 13 amino acids long. CDR1 and CDR2 from the germline V gene are LGHDT and YNNKEL (reference sequence). DNA for the CDR3: TGTGTCAGCAGCCAACAGGGGAGGACTGAAGCTTTCTTT. The encoded protein is CVSSQQGRTEAFF.

A word on this clonotype: Germline and junction disagree at one end, which may indicate a read error. The chain has TRBV7-9 and TRBJ2-3; 9 bases are a match to TRBD1. This CDR3 spans 16 amino acids. CDR1 and CDR2 (germline): SEHNR, FQNEAQ (reference sequence). CDR3 nucleotides: TGTGCCAGCAGAATTCCGAAAACAGGGGGCACAGTTACGCAGTATTTT. This translates into CASRIPKTGGTVTQYF.

This clonotype was recorded a few times. The chain recombines TRBV10-3 with TRBJ2-7; a possible D gene is TRBD1 (6 bases). Germline CDR1 and CDR2: ENHRY and SYGVKD. The V gene lost 4 bases and the J gene lost 0 bases, with 10 bases spanning the gap. There are 14 residues in the CDR3. The CDR3 nucleotides are TGTGCCATCAGTGGGACAGACAGCTCCTACGAGCAGTACTTC. This sequence encodes CAISGTDSSYEQYF.

CDR3 loop: CASSLKGGNYEQYF. The CDR3 nucleotides read TGTGCCAGCAGCTTGAAGGGAGGCAACTACGAGCAGTACTTC. This rearrangement joins TRBV5-6 to TRBJ2-7; D might be TRBD2 (6 bases). This CDR3 is 14 amino acids long. Trimming left V 1 base short and J 3 bases short, with 11 bases between. Germline V gene data show CDR1 as SGHDT and CDR2 as YYEEEE.

J is TRBJ2-3 and V is TRBV10-3, with 9 bases identical to TRBD1. The CDR3 length is 15 residues. J lost 1 base, V lost 4 bases, and 3 bases had no gene match. Per the germline V gene, CDR1 is ENHRY and CDR2 is SYGVKD. CDR3 amino acids: CAISGGQGRTDTQYF. CDR3 coding DNA: TGTGCCATCAGTGGGGGACAGGGCCGCACAGATACGCAGTATTTT.

The genes are TRBV20-1 and TRBJ2-5, with 8 bases aligning to TRBD1. Germline trimming cut 0 bases from V and 10 bases from J; bases unmatched to any gene: 10. CDR1 and CDR2 from the germline V gene are DFQATT and SNEGSKA (reference sequence). The CDR3 sequence is 14 residues long. The chain's CDR3 is CSARDPLDRGGQYF. CDR3 nucleotides: TGCAGTGCTAGAGATCCTCTCGACAGGGGTGGCCAGTACTTC.

The chain links TRBV29-1 to TRBJ2-7; 8 nucleotides agree with TRBD1. V shed 7 bases, J shed 2 bases, and the junction held 7 bases outside the gene matches. The CDR3 covers 13 residues. Germline V CDR1 and CDR2: SQVTM, ANQGSEA. CDR3: CSALQGGAYEQYF. CDR3 nucleotides: TGCAGCGCCCTACAGGGGGGCGCCTACGAGCAGTACTTC.

The V and J genes are TRBV4-2 and TRBJ2-3; 15 nucleotides agree with TRBD2. V dropped 3 bases and J dropped 9; count of bases not matched to a gene: 10. CDR3 size: 17 residues. Germline CDR1 is LGHNA and CDR2 is YNFKEQ. The CDR3 loop reads CASSHGTSGGSTQTQYF. In nucleotides, the CDR3 is TGTGCCAGCAGCCACGGGACTAGCGGGGGGTCCACGCAAACGCAGTATTTT.

The V call is TRBV24-1, the J call TRBJ2-3; TRBD1 agrees at 10 bases. CDR3 length: 16 amino acids. Germline trimming cut 4 bases from V and 2 bases from J; bases unmatched to any gene: 5. CDR1 and CDR2 from the germline V gene are KGHDR and SFDVKD. In nucleotides, the CDR3 is TGTGCCACCAGTGACCCCGGGACAGGGGACACAGATACGCAGTATTTT. Encoded protein: CATSDPGTGDTDTQYF.

J is TRBJ2-1 and V is TRBV28, with 8 bases fitting TRBD2. Germline CDR1 reads MDHEN; CDR2 reads SYDVKM. V gave up 8 bases and J gave up 13 bases; unmatched junction bases: 7. The CDR3 has 11 amino acids. The CDR3 DNA reads TGTGCCAGCCGCCTAAGGACTAGCCAGTTCTTC. Translating it yields CASRLRTSQFF.

The genes are TRBV14 and TRBJ2-3; D might be TRBD1 or TRBD2, each matching 5 bases. The CDR3 totals 15 residues. Trimming pared 3 bases from V and 5 bases from J, leaving 15 bases between. Germline CDR1 SGHDN, CDR2 FVKESK. CDR3 loop: CASSQLRDAGDTQYF. The CDR3 nucleotides are TGTGCCAGCAGCCAGCTCCGGGACGCGGGAGATACGCAGTATTTT.

This clonotype was picked up a small number of times. This chain uses TRBV21-1 with TRBJ1-2. TRBV21-1 is annotated as a pseudogene. The CDR3 is 16 amino acids. The CDR3, as DNA: TGTGCCAGCAGCAAAGAACGGGTAGGGATGGGGTATGGCTACACCTTC. Its protein product is CASSKERVGMGYGYTF.